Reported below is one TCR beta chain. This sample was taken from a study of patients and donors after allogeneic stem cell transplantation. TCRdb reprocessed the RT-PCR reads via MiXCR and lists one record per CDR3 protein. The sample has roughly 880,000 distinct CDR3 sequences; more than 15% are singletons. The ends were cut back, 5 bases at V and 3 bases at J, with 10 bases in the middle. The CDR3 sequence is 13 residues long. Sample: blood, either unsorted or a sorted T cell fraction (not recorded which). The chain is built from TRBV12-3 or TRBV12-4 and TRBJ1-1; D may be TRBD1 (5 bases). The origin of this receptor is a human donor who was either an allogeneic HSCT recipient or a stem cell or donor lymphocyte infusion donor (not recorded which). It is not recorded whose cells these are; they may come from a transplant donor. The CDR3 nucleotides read TGTGCCAGCAGTAGGGACGGATACACTGAAGCTTTCTTT. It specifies CASSRDGYTEAFF.